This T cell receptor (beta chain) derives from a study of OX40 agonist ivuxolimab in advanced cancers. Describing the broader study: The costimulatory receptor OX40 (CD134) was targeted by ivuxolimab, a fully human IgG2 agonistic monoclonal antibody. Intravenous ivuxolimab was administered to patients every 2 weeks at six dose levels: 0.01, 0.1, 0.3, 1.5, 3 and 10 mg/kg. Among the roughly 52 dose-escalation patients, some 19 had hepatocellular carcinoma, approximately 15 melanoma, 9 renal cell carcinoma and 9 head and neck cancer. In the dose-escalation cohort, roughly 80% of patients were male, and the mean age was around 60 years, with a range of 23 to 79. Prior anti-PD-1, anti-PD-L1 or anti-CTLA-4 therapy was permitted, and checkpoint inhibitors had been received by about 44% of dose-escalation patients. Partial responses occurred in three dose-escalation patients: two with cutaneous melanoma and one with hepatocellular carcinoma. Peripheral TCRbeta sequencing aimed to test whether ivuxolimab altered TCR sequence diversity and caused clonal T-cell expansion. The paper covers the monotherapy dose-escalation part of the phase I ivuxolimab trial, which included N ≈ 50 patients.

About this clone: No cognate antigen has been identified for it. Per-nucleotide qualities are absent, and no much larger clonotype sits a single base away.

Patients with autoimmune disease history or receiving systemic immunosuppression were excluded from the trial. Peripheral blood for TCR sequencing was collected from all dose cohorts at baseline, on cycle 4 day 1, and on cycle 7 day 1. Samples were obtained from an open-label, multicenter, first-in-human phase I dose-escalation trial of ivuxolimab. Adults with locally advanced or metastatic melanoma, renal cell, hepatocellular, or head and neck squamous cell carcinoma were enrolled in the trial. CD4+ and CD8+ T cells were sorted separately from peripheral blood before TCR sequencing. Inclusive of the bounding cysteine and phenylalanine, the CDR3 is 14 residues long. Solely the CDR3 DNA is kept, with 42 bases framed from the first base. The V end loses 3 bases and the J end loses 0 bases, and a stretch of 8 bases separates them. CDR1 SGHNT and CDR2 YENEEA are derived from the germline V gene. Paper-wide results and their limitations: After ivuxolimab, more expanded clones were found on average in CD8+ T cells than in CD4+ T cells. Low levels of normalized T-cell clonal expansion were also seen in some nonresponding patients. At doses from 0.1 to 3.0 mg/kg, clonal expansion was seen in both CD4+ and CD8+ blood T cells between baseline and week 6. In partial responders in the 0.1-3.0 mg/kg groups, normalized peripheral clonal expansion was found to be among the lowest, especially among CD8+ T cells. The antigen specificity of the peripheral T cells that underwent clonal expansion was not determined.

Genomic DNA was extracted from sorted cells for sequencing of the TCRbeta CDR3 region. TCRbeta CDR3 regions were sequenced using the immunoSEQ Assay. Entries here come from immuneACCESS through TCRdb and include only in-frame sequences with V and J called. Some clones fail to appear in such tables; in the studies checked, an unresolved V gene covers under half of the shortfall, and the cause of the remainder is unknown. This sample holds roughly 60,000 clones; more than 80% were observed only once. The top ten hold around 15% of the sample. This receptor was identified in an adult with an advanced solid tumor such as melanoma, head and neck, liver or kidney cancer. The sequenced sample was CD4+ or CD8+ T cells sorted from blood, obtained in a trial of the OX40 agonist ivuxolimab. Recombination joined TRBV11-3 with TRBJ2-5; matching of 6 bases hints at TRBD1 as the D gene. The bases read TGTGCCAGCAGCTTTAGGGACAACCAAGAGACCCAGTACTTC. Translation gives CASSFRDNQETQYF.